The entry below gives a single TCR beta chain sequence along with its context. Its specificity is unknown. Repertoires were generated with immunoSEQ multiplex PCR, while TCRdb's copy carries only in-frame clones and drops some. This table holds about 47,000 clones, about 85% found once. CDR3 length equals 14 residues. Germline CDR1 is SGHRS and CDR2 is YFSETQ. V lost 3 bases, J lost 4 bases, and 1 base stayed unmatched. These data belong to a study of T cells in localized non-small cell lung cancer. Study-level points and caveats: Elevated circulating T cell density in blood was associated with longer overall survival.

The receptor was isolated from a man between 40 and 70 years old with stage II lung adenocarcinoma. The sample in question was PBMCs, obtained before any cancer treatment. The chain couples TRBV5-1 to TRBJ2-7; 13 bases are shared with TRBD2. The CDR3 region is CASSSGLAGYEQYF. The CDR3 DNA is TGCGCCAGCAGCTCGGGACTAGCGGGATACGAGCAGTACTTC.